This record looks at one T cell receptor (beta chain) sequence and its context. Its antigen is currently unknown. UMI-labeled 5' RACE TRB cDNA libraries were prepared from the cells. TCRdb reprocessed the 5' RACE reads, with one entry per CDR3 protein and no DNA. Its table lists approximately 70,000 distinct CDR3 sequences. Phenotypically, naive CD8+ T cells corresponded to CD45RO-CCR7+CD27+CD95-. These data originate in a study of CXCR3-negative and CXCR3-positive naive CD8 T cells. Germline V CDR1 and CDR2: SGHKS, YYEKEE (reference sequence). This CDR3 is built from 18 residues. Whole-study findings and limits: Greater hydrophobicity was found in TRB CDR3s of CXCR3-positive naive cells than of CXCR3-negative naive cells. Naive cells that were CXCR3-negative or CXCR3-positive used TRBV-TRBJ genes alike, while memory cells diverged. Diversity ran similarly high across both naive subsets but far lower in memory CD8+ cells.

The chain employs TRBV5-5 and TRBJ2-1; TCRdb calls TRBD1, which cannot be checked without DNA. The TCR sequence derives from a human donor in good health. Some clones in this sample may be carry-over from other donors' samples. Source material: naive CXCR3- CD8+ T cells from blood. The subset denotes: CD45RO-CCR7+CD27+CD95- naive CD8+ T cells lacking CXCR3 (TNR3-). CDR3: CASSPAWGLASSYNEQFF.